This TCR beta chain is from a study of chemoradiotherapy in HPV16-positive cancers. Study in general: Candidate HPV-specific T-cell clones and common TCR motifs came from functional assays in two HPV16-positive patients.

General study results and limits: Candidate HPV-specific clones and E7-related TCR motifs grew in tumor during treatment. Only a couple of HPV16-positive patients supplied the functional HPV-specificity definition.

The J segment lost 0 bases and the V segment lost 3 bases, leaving 5 bases of the junction unmatched. The CDR3 is 16 residues long. Germline-derived CDR1 and CDR2 are SQVTM and ANQGSEA. Profiled with immunoSEQ multiplex PCR; TCRdb holds only in-frame clones, not every one. The table includes approximately 20,000 clones, approximately 89% detected once. For this clone: What it binds is unknown.

Samples were taken several times over chemoradiotherapy. This receptor was identified in a human donor with HPV-associated anogenital cancer. Sequenced material: blood, taken from a patient who underwent chemoradiotherapy. The chain has TRBV29-1 and TRBJ2-6; 7 nucleotides line up with TRBD2. CDR3 sequence: CSVDPAGISGANVLTF. In nucleotides, the CDR3 is TGCAGCGTTGATCCAGCGGGGATCTCTGGGGCCAACGTCCTGACTTTC.